Shown below are 17 T cell receptor beta chains from a single sample sequenced in a study of Ad26.COV2.S vaccination and SARS-CoV-2 variants. As to treatment: over 15 received Ad26.COV2.S at low or high dose, single or two shots; roughly five received placebo; per-sample allocation not given. Sampling was performed 63 days after the first vaccine or placebo injection. Libraries were prepared by immunoSEQ multiplex PCR; TCRdb keeps only in-frame clonotypes and omits some of them. The sample yields approximately 360,000 clones, approximately 83% seen once. The sample here was peripheral blood, taken in a trial of Ad26.COV2.S vaccine versus placebo. These receptors came from a person between 18 and 60 years old who received the Ad26.COV2.S COVID-19 vaccine or a placebo.

This chain connects TRBV6-5 to TRBJ2-7; no clear D. V was trimmed by 6 bases and J by 2 bases, leaving 17 bases between them. The length of the CDR3 is 15 residues. The V gene's germline CDR1 is MNHEY and CDR2 SVGAGI. The CDR3 is CASSPTHSMTYEQYF. Written as DNA, the CDR3 is TGTGCCAGCAGCCCAACCCACTCGATGACCTACGAGCAGTACTTC.

This clone is a singleton in its sample. This chain uses TRBV12-5 with TRBJ2-6; TRBD1 matches at 10 bases. The germline V gene encodes CDR1 LGHNT and CDR2 FRNRAP. The length of the CDR3 is 20 residues. J gave up 1 base and V 0 bases, and 9 bases lay outside the gene matches. CDR3 sequence: CASGLVFGQGVWSGANVLTF. DNA for the CDR3: TGTGCTAGTGGTTTGGTCTTTGGACAGGGGGTTTGGTCTGGGGCCAACGTCCTGACTTTC. Using reference TRBV12-5 and TRBJ2-6 for the parts outside the CDR3, the full variable domain is DARVTQTPRHKVTEMGQEVTMRCQPILGHNTVFWYRQTMMQGLELLAYFRNRAPLDDSGMPKDRFSAEMPDATLATLKIQPSEPRDSAVYFCASGLVFGQGVWSGANVLTFGAGSRLTVL.

In DNA form, the CDR3 reads TGTGCCAGCAGTGACGGCTCCACAGATACGCAGTATTTT. Protein: CASSDGSTDTQYF. The chain carries TRBV6-1 and TRBJ2-3; D remains ambiguous. In germline, CDR1 is MNHNS, CDR2 SASEGT. The ends were cut back, 3 bases at V and 2 bases at J, with 6 bases in the middle. The CDR3 extends over 13 amino acids.

The genes are TRBV6-1 and TRBJ1-4; D is unresolved. This CDR3 is 11 amino acids long. Trimming removed 1 base at V and 11 bases at J, with 5 bases between. CDR1 is MNHNS and CDR2 is SASEGT in the germline V gene. The CDR3 coding sequence is TGTGCCAGCAGTGAAGGGTATAAACTGTTTTTT. As protein: CASSEGYKLFF.

This sequence joins TRBV28 and TRBJ2-2, with 7 bases that match TRBD2. The CDR3 extends over 14 amino acids. The V gene end was trimmed by 7 bases and the J gene end by 0 bases; junction bases not matched to a gene: 2. Per germline, CDR1 MDHEN and CDR2 SYDVKM. CDR3 sequence: CASILAPNTGELFF. As DNA, the CDR3 is TGTGCCAGCATACTAGCGCCGAACACCGGGGAGCTGTTTTTT.

The chain couples TRBV19 to TRBJ1-1; unclear D gene. The CDR3 runs 14 residues. Per germline, CDR1 LNHDA and CDR2 SQIVND (reference sequence). V dropped 3 bases and J dropped 0 bases, with 8 bases sitting between them. The CDR3 nucleotides are TGTGCCAGTAGTATCGGGTGGGTGAACACTGAAGCTTTCTTT. It yields the protein CASSIGWVNTEAFF.

The V call is TRBV21-1, the J call TRBJ2-4; no DNA check was done on the table's D call, TRBD1. TRBV21-1 is a pseudogene. The CDR3 runs 13 residues. CDR3 nucleotide sequence: TGTGCCAGCAGCAAGATGGGGGCAGACATTCAGTACTTC. Translating gives CASSKMGADIQYF.

CDR3 nucleotide sequence: TGTGCTAGTGGTTTGACGACAGGGGTAATGGAAGAGACCCAGTACTTC. Translation gives CASGLTTGVMEETQYF. V and J are TRBV12-5 and TRBJ2-5; 8 bases are a match to TRBD1. The germline CDR1 and CDR2 sequences are LGHNT and FRNRAP. CDR3 length equals 16 residues. V was pared by 2 bases and J by 3 bases, with 8 bases of the junction left unmatched. The whole variable domain, filled in from reference TRBV12-5 and TRBJ2-5, reads DARVTQTPRHKVTEMGQEVTMRCQPILGHNTVFWYRQTMMQGLELLAYFRNRAPLDDSGMPKDRFSAEMPDATLATLKIQPSEPRDSAVYFCASGLTTGVMEETQYFGPGTRLLVL.

The chain has TRBV28 and TRBJ1-2; D gene ambiguous. Germline-derived CDR1 and CDR2 are MDHEN and SYDVKM. V was shortened by 5 bases and J by 1 base, with 17 bases between the two germline ends. The CDR3 totals 16 residues. CDR3 coding DNA: TGTGCCAGCAGTCTTCGTCTGGACCTGCGTAACTATGGCTACACCTTC. Translation: CASSLRLDLRNYGYTF.

This clone is a singleton in its sample. V usage is TRBV7-6 and J usage is TRBJ2-7; tentative D call: TRBD2 (5 bases). CDR1 and CDR2 (germline): SGHVS, FNYEAQ. CDR3 length: 15 amino acids. V shed 4 bases and J shed 5 bases, with 18 bases lying between them. CDR3 sequence reads: CASSSTDGLVHEQYF. CDR3 sequence (DNA): TGTGCCAGCAGCTCAACCGATGGACTCGTTCACGAGCAGTACTTC. The full variable domain, in which reference TRBV7-6 and TRBJ2-7 provide the parts outside the CDR3, is GAGVSQSPRYKVTKRGQDVALRCDPISGHVSLYWYRQALGQGPEFLTYFNYEAQQDKSGLPNDRFSAERPEGSISTLTIQRTEQRDSAMYRCASSSTDGLVHEQYFGPGTRLTVT.

The chain combines TRBV3-1 (or the pseudogene TRBV3-2) with TRBJ2-7; tentatively, D is TRBD2 (5 bases). V was pared by 5 bases and J by 0 bases, with 11 bases between. The CDR3 is 14 residues long. Germline V CDR1 and CDR2: LGHDT, YNNKEL (reference sequence). CDR3 region: CASSIRRDSYEQYF. CDR3 DNA: TGTGCCAGCAGCATCCGACGGGACTCCTACGAGCAGTACTTC.

The rearrangement joins TRBV15 to TRBJ2-1; a weak D match, TRBD1 (7 bases). Trimming pared 2 bases from V and 0 bases from J, leaving 8 bases between. Germline V gene data show CDR1 as LNHNV and CDR2 as YYDKDF (reference sequence). The CDR3 has 15 residues. CDR3 sequence (DNA): TGTGCCACCAGCAGACAGGGGGGCTCCTACAATGAGCAGTTCTTC. Its protein is CATSRQGGSYNEQFF.

J is TRBJ1-1 and V is TRBV27; D is undetermined. This CDR3 is built from 15 residues. From germline, CDR1 is MNHEY and CDR2 SMNVEV (reference sequence). V lost 2 bases and J lost 3, with 13 bases in between. The CDR3 region is CASSLEGSQYTEAFF. Here the CDR3 DNA reads TGTGCCAGCAGTTTAGAGGGATCGCAGTACACTGAAGCTTTCTTT.

The genes are TRBV7-2 and TRBJ2-7, with TRBD2 matching 8 bases. After removal of 1 base from V and 7 bases from J, the junction contained 6 bases not matched to a gene. The CDR3 covers 14 residues. The germline V gene encodes CDR1 SGHTA and CDR2 FQGNSA. The CDR3 here is CASSLGGGMPEQYF. For the CDR3, the DNA is TGTGCCAGCAGCTTAGGCGGGGGGATGCCGGAGCAGTACTTC.

The gene calls are TRBV19 and TRBJ1-2; 8 bases are shared with TRBD1. CDR3 length: 16 amino acids. Trimming at V came to 1 base and at J to 4 bases, leaving 8 bases not matched to a gene. The germline gives CDR1 LNHDA, CDR2 SQIVND (reference sequence). CDR3 region: CASSIGSGGSGYGYTF. In nucleotides, the CDR3 is TGTGCCAGTAGTATAGGATCAGGGGGCTCGGGCTATGGCTACACCTTC.

The chain joins TRBV27 to TRBJ1-1; D is ambiguous. The CDR3 has 15 amino acids. Trimming pared 6 bases from V and 4 bases from J, leaving 18 bases between. Germline CDR1 MNHEY, CDR2 SMNVEV (reference sequence). CDR3 residues: CASRVQLRIGTEAFF. CDR3 nucleotides: TGTGCCAGCAGAGTTCAGTTACGTATAGGCACTGAAGCTTTCTTT.

This clone was seen only a few times. At the DNA level, this CDR3 is encoded by other sequences in the same sample as well. CDR3 loop: CASSLGAGELFF. For the CDR3, the DNA is TGTGCCAGCAGCTTAGGAGCCGGGGAGCTGTTTTTT. The rearrangement uses TRBV7-9 and TRBJ2-2, with D unresolved. Germline V CDR1 and CDR2: SEHNR, FQNEAQ (reference sequence). The CDR3 extends over 12 amino acids. Trimming shortened V by 1 base and J by 6 bases, and 3 bases separated the two germline ends. Combining the CDR3 with reference TRBV7-9 and TRBJ2-2 gives the whole variable domain DTGVSQNPRHKITKRGQNVTFRCDPISEHNRLYWYRQTLGQGPEFLTYFQNEAQLEKSRLLSDRFSAERPKGSFSTLEIQRTEQGDSAMYLCASSLGAGELFFGEGSRLTVL.